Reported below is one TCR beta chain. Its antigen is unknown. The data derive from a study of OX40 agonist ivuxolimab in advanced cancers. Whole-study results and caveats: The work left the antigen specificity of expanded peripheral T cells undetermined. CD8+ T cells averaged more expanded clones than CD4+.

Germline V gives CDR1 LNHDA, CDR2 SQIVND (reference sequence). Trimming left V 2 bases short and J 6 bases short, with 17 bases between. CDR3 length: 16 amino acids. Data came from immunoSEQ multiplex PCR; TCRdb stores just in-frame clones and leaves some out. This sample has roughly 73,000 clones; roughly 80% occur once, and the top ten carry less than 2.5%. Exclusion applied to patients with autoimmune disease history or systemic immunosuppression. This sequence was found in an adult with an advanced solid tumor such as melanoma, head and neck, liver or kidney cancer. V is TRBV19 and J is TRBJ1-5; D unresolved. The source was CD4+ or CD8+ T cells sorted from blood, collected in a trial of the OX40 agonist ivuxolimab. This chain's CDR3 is CASSIYGQVPSQPQHF. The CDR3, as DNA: TGTGCCAGTAGTATATATGGGCAGGTCCCCAGTCAGCCCCAGCATTTT.